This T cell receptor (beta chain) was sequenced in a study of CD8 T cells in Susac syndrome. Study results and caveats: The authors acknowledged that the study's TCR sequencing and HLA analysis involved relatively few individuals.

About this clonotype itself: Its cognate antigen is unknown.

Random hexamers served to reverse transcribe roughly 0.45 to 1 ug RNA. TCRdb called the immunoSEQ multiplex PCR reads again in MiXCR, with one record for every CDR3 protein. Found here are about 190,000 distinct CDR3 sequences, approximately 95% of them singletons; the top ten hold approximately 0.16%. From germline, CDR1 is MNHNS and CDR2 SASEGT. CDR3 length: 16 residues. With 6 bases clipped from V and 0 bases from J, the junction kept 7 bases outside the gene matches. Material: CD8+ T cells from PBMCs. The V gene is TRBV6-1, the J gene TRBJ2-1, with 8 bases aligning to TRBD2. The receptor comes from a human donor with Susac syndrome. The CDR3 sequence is CASRTLAVSSYNEQFF. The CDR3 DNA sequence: TGTGCCAGCAGGACACTAGCGGTTAGCTCCTACAATGAGCAGTTCTTC.